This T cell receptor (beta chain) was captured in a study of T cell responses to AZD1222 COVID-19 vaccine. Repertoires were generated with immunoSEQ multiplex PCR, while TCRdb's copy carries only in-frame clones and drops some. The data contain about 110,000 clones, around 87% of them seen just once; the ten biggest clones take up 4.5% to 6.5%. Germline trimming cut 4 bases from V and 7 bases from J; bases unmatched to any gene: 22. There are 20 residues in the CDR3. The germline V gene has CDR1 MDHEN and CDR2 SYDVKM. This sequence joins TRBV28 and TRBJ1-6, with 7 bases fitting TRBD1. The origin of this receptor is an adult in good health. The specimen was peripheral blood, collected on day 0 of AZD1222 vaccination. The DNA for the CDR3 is TGTGCCAGCAGTTCCTACTCCGGGACAGAAGGCTCCAACCCGAATTCACCCCTCCACTTT. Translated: CASSSYSGTEGSNPNSPLHF.